These T cell receptor beta chains were read from a single sample in a study of blood T cell repertoires in COVID-19. Generated by immunoSEQ multiplex PCR, the TCRdb table keeps only in-frame clones and is missing some. The sample records 130,000 or so clones, roughly 90% being singletons. Sequencing was performed on peripheral blood. These receptors were obtained from a man between 65 and 80 years old with active COVID-19. Each CDR3 is given with its conserved first and last residue. The order of the fields is V gene, D gene, clone size, J gene, CDR3 DNA, CDR3 protein. A D gene is named only where the DNA matches it firmly. Clone size, where shown, is once, few, many, or a class for clones that have expanded.

TRBV5-1	-	-	TRBJ2-3	TGCGCCAGCAGCCTAGTTCATTCTAGCACAGATACGCAGTATTTT	CASSLVHSSTDTQYF
TRBV7-2	TRBD2	-	TRBJ2-1	TGTGCCAGCAGCTCACGACTAGCGGGAGCGGATGAGCAGTTCTTC	CASSSRLAGADEQFF
TRBV6-1	TRBD2	-	TRBJ2-7	TGTGCCAGCAGTGCTCGACTAGCGGGAGCCTCCTACGAGCAGTACTTC	CASSARLAGASYEQYF
TRBV6-2/TRBV6-3	-	-	TRBJ2-2	TGTGCCAGCAGTTATATGTCCCCCACCGGGGAGCTGTTTTTT	CASSYMSPTGELFF
TRBV6-2/TRBV6-3	-	-	TRBJ2-2	TGTGCCAGCAGTCTTACAGTTCCCGGGGAGCTGTTTTTT	CASSLTVPGELFF
TRBV5-6	-	-	TRBJ1-1	TGTGCCAGCAGCTCCCGGAGGGTGAACACTGAAGCTTTCTTT	CASSSRRVNTEAFF
TRBV5-5	-	-	TRBJ2-3	TGTGCCAGCAGCTTGGCTGGAGGGGGCATGGGAGATACGCAGTATTTT	CASSLAGGGMGDTQYF
TRBV2	TRBD1	few	TRBJ2-1	TGTGCCAGCAGTTGGACAGGGCTTGGGAACAATGAGCAGTTCTTC	CASSWTGLGNNEQFF
TRBV5-1	-	-	TRBJ2-7	TGCGCCAGCAGCTTCGACAAAGCCTACGAGCAGTACTTC	CASSFDKAYEQYF
TRBV19	TRBD1	-	TRBJ2-2	TGTGCCAGTAGTAACCCTGGACAGGGCTTCACCGGGGAGCTGTTTTTT	CASSNPGQGFTGELFF
TRBV3-1/TRBV3-2	-	-	TRBJ2-3	TGTGCCAGCAGCCTGAGGACTCGAACCACAGATACGCAGTATTTT	CASSLRTRTTDTQYF
TRBV7-3	-	-	TRBJ1-2	TGTGCCAGCAGCTCTTCCGGGGGGGAGAACTATGGCTACACCTTC	CASSSSGGENYGYTF
TRBV2	-	-	TRBJ1-1	TGTGCCAGCAGTGTCCCTCGGGAGGGATTAGGTAAAGCTTTCTTT	CASSVPREGLGKAFF
TRBV5-1	-	-	TRBJ2-5	TGCGCCAGCAGCTCCCGCACTAGCCGGGCATTAGAGACCCAGTACTTC	CASSSRTSRALETQYF
TRBV24-1	TRBD1	-	TRBJ1-2	TGTGCCACCAGTGATTCGACAGGGGGCTACACCTTC	CATSDSTGGYTF
TRBV19	-	-	TRBJ2-7	TGTGCCAGTAGTACCCAGGGACAAGGGAAAAGGCACGAGCAGTACTTC	CASSTQGQGKRHEQYF
TRBV28	-	-	TRBJ1-5	TGTGCCAGCAGCTCAGGTCCGGGGGGCAATCAGCCCCAGCATTTT	CASSSGPGGNQPQHF
TRBV3-1/TRBV3-2	TRBD1	-	TRBJ2-5	TGTGCCAGCAGCGGGAGCTTAGGACAGGGGGAAGAGACCCAGTACTTC	CASSGSLGQGEETQYF
TRBV5-1	-	few	TRBJ2-7	TGCGCCAGCAGCTTGGACAGGGTTGCCGAGCAGTACTTC	CASSLDRVAEQYF
TRBV12-5	TRBD1	-	TRBJ2-3	TGTGCTAGTGGTCTAGGGGGCGCGACAGATACGCAGTATTTT	CASGLGGATDTQYF
TRBV3-1/TRBV3-2	-	-	TRBJ2-1	TGTGCCAGCAGCCACGACATAAATGAGCAGTTCTTC	CASSHDINEQFF
TRBV7-2	TRBD1	-	TRBJ1-5	TGTGCCAGCAGCGCGGGACAGGGGATACAGCCCCAGCATTTT	CASSAGQGIQPQHF
TRBV9	TRBD1	-	TRBJ2-1	TGTGCCAGCAGCCCGGGGACAGGGGTGGTCAATGAGCAGTTCTTC	CASSPGTGVVNEQFF
TRBV24-1	TRBD1	-	TRBJ1-4	TGTGCCACCAGGGGGACAGGGGAAGGTGAAAAACTGTTTTTT	CATRGTGEGEKLFF
TRBV3-1/TRBV3-2	-	-	TRBJ1-1	TGTGCCAGCAGCCAAGCAGGCGAGGGCACTGAAGCTTTCTTT	CASSQAGEGTEAFF
TRBV9	-	-	TRBJ2-2	TGTGCCAGCAGCGCCAACCAGGGTTACACCGGGGAGCTGTTTTTT	CASSANQGYTGELFF
TRBV19	TRBD1	once	TRBJ1-1	TGTGCCAGTGGTAGGACAGGGGGCACTGAAGCTTTCTTT	CASGRTGGTEAFF
TRBV5-1	-	-	TRBJ2-1	TGCGCCAGCAGCTTGGCCGGGCGGGGCAATGAGCAGTTCTTC	CASSLAGRGNEQFF
TRBV18	-	-	TRBJ2-7	TGTGCCAGCTCACCCTCCTCCTACGAGCAGTACTTC	CASSPSSYEQYF
TRBV6-6	-	-	TRBJ2-2	TGTGCCAGCAGTACAGGGTCCAACACCGGGGAGCTGTTTTTT	CASSTGSNTGELFF
TRBV2	-	-	TRBJ1-6	TGTGCCACCGGGGGATCCCAAGGTTCACCCCTCCACTTT	CATGGSQGSPLHF
TRBV7-9	-	-	TRBJ2-7	TGTGCCAGCATCCCCTCGAGGGCAGCGCGCTCGGGGGCCTACGAGCAGTACTTC	CASIPSRAARSGAYEQYF
TRBV28	TRBD2	-	TRBJ2-3	TGTGCCAGCAGTGGCCCCCCACCAGGGCTAGCGGGCAACACAGATACGCAGTATTTT	CASSGPPPGLAGNTDTQYF
TRBV9	-	-	TRBJ1-3	TGTGCCAGCAGCGTAGCCAACTCTGGAAACACCATATATTTT	CASSVANSGNTIYF
TRBV9	TRBD2	-	TRBJ2-2	TGTGCCAGCAGCGTAGTTGGACTAGCGGGAGGCTTCCACACCGGGGAGCTGTTTTTT	CASSVVGLAGGFHTGELFF
TRBV5-1	TRBD2	once	TRBJ2-1	TGCGCCAGCAGCTCCGGGACTACCTACAATGAGCAGTTCTTC	CASSSGTTYNEQFF
TRBV20-1	TRBD1	-	TRBJ1-2	TGCAGTGCTAGTCGACAGGGAGCTAACTATGGCTACACCTTC	CSASRQGANYGYTF
TRBV3-1/TRBV3-2	-	-	TRBJ2-7	TGTGCCAGCAGCAATAGCCCATCCTACGAGCAGTACTTC	CASSNSPSYEQYF
TRBV5-1	-	-	TRBJ1-1	TGCGCCAGCAGCTTATCCCCGACACTGACGAACACTGAAGCTTTCTTT	CASSLSPTLTNTEAFF
TRBV5-4	TRBD2	-	TRBJ2-1	TGTGCCAGCAGCGGGCCGGGACTAGCGGCGTACAATGAGCAGTTCTTC	CASSGPGLAAYNEQFF
TRBV30	-	-	TRBJ1-1	TGTGCCTGGACCCTCCTCTCAGGGCCAGGGCCTTTTGTGGACACTGAAGCTTTCTTT	CAWTLLSGPGPFVDTEAFF
TRBV28	-	-	TRBJ2-2	TGTGCCAGCAGTTTACGCTACAGGAGGGCTACCGGGGAGCTGTTTTTT	CASSLRYRRATGELFF
TRBV3-1/TRBV3-2	TRBD2	-	TRBJ2-7	TGTGCCAGCAGCTTAGGACTAGCGGGATCTCGGGAGCAGTACTTC	CASSLGLAGSREQYF
TRBV6-5	-	-	TRBJ2-7	TGTGCCAGCAGGACGGGGAGCTCCTACGAGCAGTACTTC	CASRTGSSYEQYF
TRBV7-2	-	-	TRBJ1-5	TGTGCCAGCAGCTTATGGGGCAGAACCAATCAGCCCCAGCATTTT	CASSLWGRTNQPQHF
TRBV2	-	-	TRBJ2-5	TGTGCCAGCAGGACTACAGGGGAGACCCAGTACTTC	CASRTTGETQYF
TRBV5-8	TRBD1	once	TRBJ1-4	TGTGCCAGCAGCACCTCCGGGACAGCTAATGAAAAACTGTTTTTT	CASSTSGTANEKLFF
TRBV4-1	-	-	TRBJ2-3	TGCGCCAGCAGCCAAGATGGGGACTCTAGCACAGATACGCAGTATTTT	CASSQDGDSSTDTQYF
TRBV6-4	TRBD1	-	TRBJ1-1	TGTGCCAGCAGCGTTGGACAGGGCCTTGAAGCTTTCTTT	CASSVGQGLEAFF
TRBV11-2	-	-	TRBJ2-7	TGTGCCAGCAGCTTAGCCCCCCGGGAGCAGTACGAGCAGTACTTC	CASSLAPREQYEQYF
TRBV5-5	-	once	TRBJ2-1	TGTGCCAGCAGCTTGGCGGGGAAGCAGTTCTTC	CASSLAGKQFF
TRBV11-2	TRBD2	few	TRBJ2-1	TGTGCCAGCAGCCTTAGCGGGAGCTACAATGAGCAGTTCTTC	CASSLSGSYNEQFF
TRBV27	TRBD2	-	TRBJ2-1	TGTGCCAGCAGTCCCCTCACGGGAGGGATGGACAATGAGCAGTTCTTC	CASSPLTGGMDNEQFF
TRBV4-1	TRBD2	-	TRBJ2-1	TGCGCCAGCAGCCAGGGGATAGCGGGAGGCCCCTACAATGAGCAGTTCTTC	CASSQGIAGGPYNEQFF